A selection of T cell receptor beta chains follows, all from one sample in a study. In TCRdb, the 5' RACE reads were re-called with MiXCR into one record per CDR3 protein. The table has roughly 9,900 distinct CDR3 sequences, 17% seen once. Material for sequencing was Tregs sorted from a lymph node. The receptor set was obtained from a female donor with breast cancer. Both conserved end residues are part of each CDR3. The order of the fields is D gene, J gene, clone size, V gene, CDR3 protein, CDR3 DNA. A D gene is named only where the DNA matches it firmly. The size field reads once, few, many, or a class for an expanded clone.

D: NA; J: TRBJ2-5; size: medium-sized; V: TRBV5-1; CDR3: CASSLTTRLETQYF; DNA: TGCGCCAGCAGCCTCACCACTAGGCTAGAGACCCAGTACTTC
D: NA; J: TRBJ1-1; size: many; V: TRBV5-1; CDR3: CASSLVGTNTEAFF; DNA: TGCGCCAGCAGCTTGGTGGGGACGAACACTGAAGCTTTCTTT
D: NA; J: TRBJ2-5; size: medium-sized; V: TRBV4-3; CDR3: CASSPSPTGETQYF; DNA: TGCGCCAGCAGCCCCTCGCCTACCGGGGAGACCCAGTACTTC
D: TRBD2; J: TRBJ2-2; size: few; V: TRBV5-1; CDR3: CASSPPESGRGTGELFF; DNA: TGCGCCAGCAGCCCACCGGAGAGCGGGAGAGGCACCGGGGAGCTGTTTTTT
D: NA; J: TRBJ2-1; size: medium-sized; V: TRBV9; CDR3: CASSVGPERQFF; DNA: TGTGCCAGCAGCGTAGGACCCGAACGGCAGTTCTTC
D: NA; J: TRBJ1-1; size: medium-sized; V: TRBV2; CDR3: CATYEMDSMNTEAFF; DNA: TGTGCCACCTACGAAATGGACAGCATGAACACTGAAGCTTTCTTT
D: TRBD1; J: TRBJ1-6; size: medium-sized; V: TRBV6-5; CDR3: CASSYSTGDNWPLHF; DNA: TGTGCCAGCAGTTACTCCACAGGGGACAATTGGCCCCTCCACTTT
D: TRBD1; J: TRBJ2-1; size: few; V: TRBV11-3; CDR3: CASSSRDRGSYNEQFF; DNA: TGTGCCAGCAGTAGCCGGGACAGGGGTTCCTACAATGAGCAGTTCTTC
D: NA; J: TRBJ1-1; size: medium-sized; V: TRBV4-3; CDR3: CASSQVGSEAFF; DNA: TGCGCCAGCAGCCAAGTGGGGAGTGAAGCTTTCTTT
D: TRBD1; J: TRBJ2-7; size: medium-sized; V: TRBV12-3/TRBV12-4; CDR3: CASRSSGGEQYF; DNA: TGTGCCAGCAGGAGTTCAGGGGGCGAGCAGTACTTC
D: NA; J: TRBJ1-2; size: medium-sized; V: TRBV7-9; CDR3: CASSLGSGFGYTF; DNA: TGTGCCAGCAGCTTAGGGTCAGGGTTTGGCTACACCTTC
D: TRBD2; J: TRBJ2-3; size: many; V: TRBV12-5; CDR3: CASGKGLAGASYNRDTQYF; DNA: TGTGCTAGTGGGAAAGGACTAGCGGGGGCCTCTTACAATAGAGATACGCAGTATTTT
D: NA; J: TRBJ2-1; size: many; V: TRBV7-3; CDR3: CASSTPAGDNEQFF; DNA: TGTGCCAGCAGCACTCCCGCAGGGGACAATGAGCAGTTCTTC
D: NA; J: TRBJ1-2; size: many; V: TRBV2; CDR3: CASRSNRDTGYTF; DNA: TGTGCCAGCAGGTCAAATCGGGATACCGGCTACACCTTC
D: NA; J: TRBJ2-1; size: many; V: TRBV4-3; CDR3: CASSSSTYSGEQFF; DNA: TGCGCCAGCAGCAGTAGCACATACAGTGGTGAGCAGTTCTTC
D: TRBD1; J: TRBJ1-2; size: medium-sized; V: TRBV5-1; CDR3: CASSIGQGVYGYTF; DNA: TGCGCCAGCAGCATAGGACAGGGCGTCTATGGCTACACCTTC
D: NA; J: TRBJ1-1; size: medium-sized; V: TRBV5-1; CDR3: CASTLSPPRDTEAFF; DNA: TGCGCCAGCACTCTTAGCCCCCCGAGGGACACTGAAGCTTTCTTT
D: NA; J: TRBJ2-5; size: medium-sized; V: TRBV27; CDR3: CASSLWGSETQYF; DNA: TGTGCCAGCAGTTTATGGGGGTCGGAGACCCAGTACTTC
D: TRBD2; J: TRBJ2-3; size: few; V: TRBV7-9; CDR3: CASSWTSRSTDTQYF; DNA: TGTGCCAGCAGCTGGACTAGTAGAAGCACAGATACGCAGTATTTT
D: NA; J: TRBJ1-2; size: medium-sized; V: TRBV7-2; CDR3: CASSLGRINYGYTF; DNA: TGTGCCAGCAGCTTAGGAAGGATTAACTATGGCTACACCTTC
D: TRBD1; J: TRBJ1-5; size: medium-sized; V: TRBV6-5; CDR3: CASSLRRDSPPQHF; DNA: TGTGCCAGCAGTTTACGGAGGGACAGTCCCCCCCAGCATTTT
D: TRBD2; J: TRBJ2-3; size: many; V: TRBV4-3; CDR3: CASSQDLSGSGTDTQYF; DNA: TGCGCCAGCAGCCAAGATCTCAGCGGGAGCGGGACAGATACGCAGTATTTT